The 18 T cell receptor beta chains in this list originate from one sample, sequenced in a study of PD-L1 blockade in urothelial cancer. Measured with immunoSEQ multiplex PCR; TCRdb has only the in-frame clones, and not every one. The sample has about 45,000 clones, 70% to 90% seen once. Here the sequenced sample was PBMCs, taken around atezolizumab (anti-PD-L1) treatment. These TCRs come from an elderly man with urothelial cancer.

This clone was seen a single time. The V and J genes are TRBV7-6 and TRBJ2-3; TRBD2 matches at 13 bases. There are 19 residues in the CDR3. With V trimmed by 5 bases and J by 2 bases, 13 bases remained unmatched. Germline CDR1 reads SGHVS; CDR2 reads FNYEAQ. The CDR3 bases are TGTGCCAGCAGCCGGCCCACTAGCGGGAGGGCCTCCTACACAGATACGCAGTATTTT. This gives the protein CASSRPTSGRASYTDTQYF.

V is TRBV6-5 and J is TRBJ2-7; 8 nucleotides agree with TRBD1. V trimming: 6 bases; J trimming: 1 base; junction bases outside the gene matches: 8. The germline V gene encodes CDR1 MNHEY and CDR2 SVGAGI. The CDR3 runs to 15 residues. The DNA of the CDR3 is TGTGCCAGCAGCTCAACAGGGGGATATTCCTACGAGCAGTACTTC. Protein product: CASSSTGGYSYEQYF.

The J gene is TRBJ2-1, the V gene TRBV7-2, with 7 nucleotides matching TRBD1. There are 15 residues in the CDR3. Losses at the gene ends were 3 bases for V and 3 bases for J; bases not matched to a gene: 5. Germline V gene sequence: CDR1 SGHTA, CDR2 FQGNSA. As DNA, the CDR3 is TGTGCCAGCAGCTTTGGGGACAGAGGCTACAATGAGCAGTTCTTC. It translates to CASSFGDRGYNEQFF.

This sequence joins TRBV9 and TRBJ2-1; TRBD2 aligns across 10 bases. With V trimmed by 3 bases and J by 1 base, 4 bases remained unmatched. The germline CDR1 and CDR2 sequences are SGDLS and YYNGEE. The CDR3 is 16 amino acids. This chain's CDR3 is CASSALAGASYNEQFF. The CDR3 bases are TGTGCCAGCAGCGCTCTAGCGGGAGCTTCCTACAATGAGCAGTTCTTC.

This clone showed up just once. J is TRBJ1-3 and V is TRBV5-6; possibly TRBD1 for D (6 bases). The CDR3 runs 14 residues. The germline gives CDR1 SGHDT, CDR2 YYEEEE. Trimming shortened V by 3 bases and J by 2 bases, and 9 bases separated the two germline ends. In nucleotides, the CDR3 is TGTGCCAGCAGCTGGGGGGGCGCTGGAAACACCATATATTTT. This gives the protein CASSWGGAGNTIYF.

J is TRBJ2-7 and V is TRBV7-8, with 12 positions matching TRBD2. The CDR3 is made up of 16 amino acids. V was clipped by 5 bases and J by 6 bases; unmatched bases: 11. CDR1 is SGHVS and CDR2 is FQNEAQ in the germline V gene. CDR3 nucleotide sequence: TGTGCCAGCAGCCGCGGACTAGCGGGATCGGGGGGCGAGCAGTACTTC. Translating it yields CASSRGLAGSGGEQYF.

V and J are TRBV28 and TRBJ1-2; 8 nucleotides match TRBD1. J was trimmed by 4 bases and V by 1 base; bases with no gene match: 8. Germline V gives CDR1 MDHEN, CDR2 SYDVKM. The CDR3 sequence is 16 residues long. As DNA, the CDR3 is TGTGCCAGCAGTTTATCACTGACAGGGGCCTCCTATGGCTACACCTTC. It yields the protein CASSLSLTGASYGYTF.

The CDR3 region has the DNA TGTGCCAGCGTCCTACTAGCCCCGACCGGGCGAGAGACCCAGTACTTC. It codes for CASVLLAPTGRETQYF. The V gene is TRBV7-9, the J gene TRBJ2-5; TRBD2 might be the D (6 bases). V was pared by 8 bases and J by 4 bases, with 23 bases between. The CDR3 loop spans 16 amino acids. Germline CDR1 SEHNR, CDR2 FQNEAQ (reference sequence).

The V and J genes are TRBV28 and TRBJ1-1; 7 bases align to TRBD1. V was pared by 10 bases and J by 0 bases, with 8 bases of the junction left unmatched. The CDR3 contains 14 residues. Germline V gene sequence: CDR1 MDHEN, CDR2 SYDVKM. In nucleotides, the CDR3 is TGTGCCACTTCGACAGGGACCATGAACACTGAAGCTTTCTTT. It translates to CATSTGTMNTEAFF.

V is TRBV4-3 and J is TRBJ2-7; TRBD2 matches 7 bases. With V trimmed by 1 base and J by 3 bases, 6 bases remained unmatched. This CDR3 comprises 15 residues. The germline V gene has CDR1 LGHNA and CDR2 YSLEER. As DNA, the CDR3 is TGCGCCAGCAGCCAAGCGTCGGGAGGAGACTACGAGCAGTACTTC. It encodes CASSQASGGDYEQYF.

The genes are TRBV5-6 and TRBJ1-1; 8 bases are a match to TRBD1. Unmatched junction bases numbered 8, after V lost 4 bases and J lost 0 bases. This CDR3 is 16 amino acids long. In germline, CDR1 is SGHDT, CDR2 YYEEEE. In DNA form, the CDR3 reads TGTGCCAGCAGCCTGGGGACAGGAAGTTTGAACACTGAAGCTTTCTTT. The encoded protein is CASSLGTGSLNTEAFF.

The rearrangement joins TRBV10-3 to TRBJ2-1; TRBD1 matches at 11 bases. There are 14 residues in the CDR3. Germline V CDR1 and CDR2: ENHRY, SYGVKD. V was pared by 6 bases and J by 7 bases, with 5 bases of the junction left unmatched. In nucleotides, the CDR3 is TGTGCCATCAGAGGACAGGGGGCGGGAAATGAGCAGTTCTTC. The encoded protein is CAIRGQGAGNEQFF.

The CDR3 spells CASSTPWGGSSYEQYF. CDR3 bases: TGTGCCAGCAGCACCCCTTGGGGGGGGAGCTCCTACGAGCAGTACTTC. The chain couples TRBV7-2 to TRBJ2-7; 7 bases line up with TRBD2. V trimming: 5 bases; J trimming: 0 bases; junction bases outside the gene matches: 10. CDR3 size: 16 residues. The germline V gene has CDR1 SGHTA and CDR2 FQGNSA.

J is TRBJ2-2 and V is TRBV18; 9 bases are a match to TRBD1. The CDR3 loop spans 15 amino acids. Germline V gene sequence: CDR1 KGHSH, CDR2 LQKENI. V lost 0 bases to trimming and J lost 5 bases; unmatched junction nucleotides: 1. DNA for the CDR3: TGTGCCAGCTCACCACCGACAGGGGGGACCGGGGAGCTGTTTTTT. Its protein is CASSPPTGGTGELFF. The full variable domain, its missing parts supplied by reference TRBV18 and TRBJ2-2, is NAGVMQNPRHLVRRRGQEARLRCSPMKGHSHVYWYRQLPEEGLKFMVYLQKENIIDESGMPKERFSAEFPKEGPSILRIQQVVRGDSAAYFCASSPPTGGTGELFFGEGSRLTVL.

DNA of the CDR3: TGTGCCTGGAGTCCGGGACAGAAAGATGAAAAACTGTTTTTT. Translating it yields CAWSPGQKDEKLFF. The genes are TRBV30 and TRBJ1-4, with 7 nucleotides matching TRBD1. There are 14 residues in the CDR3. V shed 2 bases and J 6 bases; nucleotides not matched to a gene: 6. In germline, CDR1 is GTSNPN, CDR2 SVGIG (reference sequence).

The rearrangement joins TRBV7-2 to TRBJ1-5; 9 bases align to TRBD1. Germline lookup yields CDR1 SGHTA and CDR2 FQGNSA. The V gene end was trimmed by 1 base and the J gene end by 6 bases; junction bases not matched to a gene: 16. The CDR3 sequence is 19 residues long. The CDR3 DNA is TGTGCCAGCAGCTTAGAGGCGGGACAGGGCTTTTTCAATTCTCAGCCCCAGCATTTT. It encodes CASSLEAGQGFFNSQPQHF.

This chain links TRBV27 with TRBJ2-5; the match to TRBD1 covers 10 bases. Losses at the gene ends were 1 base for V and 6 bases for J; bases not matched to a gene: 17. CDR1 and CDR2 (germline): MNHEY, SMNVEV (reference sequence). This CDR3 has 19 amino acids. The CDR3 coding sequence is TGTGCCAGCAGTTTATTAACTACCCCTAGAGGACAGGGGGTGAAGACCCAGTACTTC. This gives the protein CASSLLTTPRGQGVKTQYF.

This clone came up a few times. The same CDR3 can be traced to other DNA sequences in this sample. The chain is built from TRBV20-1 and TRBJ2-3; D gene uncertain. V was trimmed by 0 bases and J by 6 bases, leaving 4 bases between them. CDR1 DFQATT and CDR2 SNEGSKA come from the germline V gene (reference sequence). The CDR3 consists of 11 residues. The CDR3 region has the DNA TGCAGTGCTAGAGACAGGGATACGCAGTATTTT. It yields the protein CSARDRDTQYF.